The 32 T cell receptor beta chains below all came from one sample that was sequenced in a study of T cell clonality in common variable immunodeficiency. TCRdb keeps only in-frame clones here, not all; method: immunoSEQ multiplex PCR. Altogether 35,000 to 45,000 clones were found in the sample, and no singletons occur. Material for sequencing was peripheral blood mononuclear cells. All receptors come from a person aged 18-70 years in good health.

The sample holds many counts of this clone. Read coverage stops 3 residues before the CDR3 terminus; the germline J gene supplies the remainder. The chain has TRBV4-2 and TRBJ2-5; the match to TRBD2 covers 9 bases. After removal of 2 bases from V and 5 bases from J, the junction contained 3 bases not matched to a gene. The CDR3 contains 14 residues. Germline assignment: CDR1 LGHNA and CDR2 YNFKEQ. CDR3 in amino acids: CASSQTSGLETQYF. The CDR3 DNA, read in part, is TGTGCCAGCAGCCAAACTAGCGGGTTGGAGACC.

This clone was counted many times. The CDR3 end lies 3 residues beyond the end of the read and is filled in from the germline J gene. The V and J genes are TRBV13 and TRBJ2-3; TRBD2 aligns across 9 bases. The CDR3 extends over 17 amino acids. Germline trimming cut 5 bases from V and 2 bases from J; bases unmatched to any gene: 11. Germline values: CDR1 PRHDT, CDR2 FYEKMQ (reference sequence). The covered CDR3 bases are TGTGCCAGCAGCCACAAACTTATAGCGGGGGCCACAGATACG. Protein sequence: CASSHKLIAGATDT. The full CDR3 sequence reads CASSHKLIAGATDTQYF.

At least ten counts were recorded for this clone. The CDR3 end falls 3 residues outside the read, so it is completed with the germline J gene. This chain connects TRBV6-7 to TRBJ1-6, with TRBD1 matching over 10 bases. TRBV6-7 qualifies as an ORF whose function is uncertain. V gave up 5 bases and J gave up 9 bases; unmatched junction bases: 13. CDR3 length: 17 amino acids. Here the CDR3 reads CASSQPSGTGDLSPLHF. The CDR3 DNA, read in part, is TGTGCCAGCAGTCAACCTTCGGGGACAGGGGACCTTTCACCC.

This clone was counted ten times or more. The read stops 3 residues short of the end of the CDR3; the missing end is completed from the germline J gene. The V call is TRBV27, the J call TRBJ2-7; D ambiguous. The CDR3 runs to 13 residues. Trimming took off 6 bases at V and 2 bases at J, with 11 bases between the two ends. Germline V gene sequence: CDR1 MNHEY, CDR2 SMNVEV (reference sequence). The CDR3 bases that were read are TGTGCCAGCAGAAAGGGCAGAACCTACGAG. Translation gives CASRKGRTYE. The CDR3 reads in full as CASRKGRTYEQYF.

For this clone: Just one base apart from a much larger clone, this may be a read error. The sequence runs out 3 residues before the end of the CDR3; the remainder is reconstructed from the germline J gene. Other DNA sequences from this sample encode an identical CDR3 as well. This rearrangement joins TRBV6-1 to TRBJ1-3; 7 bases line up with TRBD1. The CDR3 extends over 15 amino acids. Germline V lookup: CDR1 MNHNS, CDR2 SASEGT. Partial CDR3 DNA: TGTGCCAGCAGTGAATTGGGGACAGCGGGAAACACA. Its protein is CASSELGTAGNT. The entire CDR3 is CASSELGTAGNTIYF.

This clone was recorded a few times. Germline and junction disagree at one end, which may indicate a read error. The read falls 3 residues short of the CDR3 end, and the missing part is taken from the germline J gene. J is TRBJ2-6 and V is TRBV7-9; TRBD1 is a possible D gene (6 bases). The CDR3 is 11 residues long. From germline, CDR1 is SEHNR and CDR2 FQNEAQ (reference sequence). Incomplete CDR3 DNA: TGTTCCAGCAGCCCCGACAGGGTC. Encoded protein: CSSSPDRV. The whole CDR3 protein is CSSSPDRVLTF. Drawing the rest from reference TRBV7-9 and TRBJ2-6, the complete variable domain is DTGVSQNPRHKITKRGQNVTFRCDPISEHNRLYWYRQTLGQGPEFLTYFQNEAQLEKSRLLSDRFSAERPKGSFSTLEIQRTEQGDSAMYLCSSSPDRVLTFGAGSRLTVL.

This clone came up many times. The CDR3 extends 3 residues past the end of the read, so its final part is completed from the germline J gene. The J gene is TRBJ2-7, the V gene TRBV5-6; a weak D match, TRBD1 (5 bases). The germline V gene encodes CDR1 SGHDT and CDR2 YYEEEE. The CDR3 sequence is 14 residues long. Trimming removed 4 bases from V and 0 bases from J, with 11 bases in between. The sequenced CDR3 bases are TGTGCCAGCAGCCCAGACAGAGCCTCCTACGAG. The encoded protein is CASSPDRASYE. The full-length CDR3 reads as CASSPDRASYEQYF.

This clone was picked up many times. This chain's CDR3 is CASPTGSGANVLTF. CDR3 DNA, as far as it was read: TGTGCCAGCCCGACAGGGTCGGGGGCCAACGTC. The chain carries TRBV18 and TRBJ2-6; 7 positions agree with TRBD1. Sequencing ends 3 residues short of the CDR3 end; the germline J gene provides the rest. Germline V gene data show CDR1 as KGHSH and CDR2 as LQKENI. The CDR3 is made up of 14 amino acids. J gave up 4 bases and V 8 bases, and 5 bases lay outside the gene matches.

This clone was detected ten times or more. The read ends 3 residues before the CDR3 terminus; that terminus is restored from the germline J gene. The V and J genes are TRBV12-5 and TRBJ2-7; no firm D call. The CDR3 sequence is 19 residues long. The V gene's germline CDR1 is LGHNT and CDR2 FRNRAP. Trimming removed 0 bases at V and 4 bases at J, with 25 bases between. The CDR3 bases that were read are TGTGCTAGTGGTTTGGTACTCCGACTTTACGAAGACTTCAAGTACGAG. It translates to CASGLVLRLYEDFKYE. Given in full, the CDR3 is CASGLVLRLYEDFKYEQYF.

This clone was seen at least ten times. Read sequence stops 3 residues before the CDR3 end, and the germline J gene provides the missing end. This rearrangement joins TRBV20-1 to TRBJ2-1; D is perhaps TRBD2 (5 bases). Trimming left V 3 bases short and J 7 bases short, with 10 bases between. CDR3 size: 12 residues. Looked up from germline, CDR1 is DFQATT and CDR2 is SNEGSKA (reference sequence). CDR3 DNA (partial): TGCAGTGCTAGTTCCCGGGGTAATGAG. It is translated as CSASSRGNE. The whole CDR3 protein reads CSASSRGNEQFF.

This clone has at least ten counts. With the read ending 3 residues before the CDR3 end, the germline J gene is used to fill in that end. The genes are TRBV2 and TRBJ2-7; D possibly corresponds to TRBD1 (5 bases). V lost 6 bases to trimming and J lost 2 bases, with 14 bases between them. CDR3 length equals 14 residues. The germline gives CDR1 SNHLY, CDR2 FYNNEI. The CDR3 sequence is CASRPQGSTYEQYF. The part of the CDR3 DNA that was read is TGTGCCAGCAGGCCTCAGGGTTCTACCTACGAG.

This clone showed up many times. The read finishes 3 residues shy of the CDR3 end, and the germline J gene is used to complete it. The gene calls are TRBV13 and TRBJ1-1; the D gene is possibly TRBD1 (6 bases). Germline V gene lookup returns CDR1 PRHDT and CDR2 FYEKMQ (reference sequence). The CDR3 runs to 14 residues. Trimming removed 3 bases at V and 1 base at J, with 9 bases between. CDR3 protein: CASSFPTGNTEAFF. The sequenced part of the CDR3 DNA is TGTGCCAGCAGCTTTCCGACAGGGAACACTGAA.

Many counts were recorded for this clone. The read is 3 residues too short to cover the CDR3 end, so that end is filled in from the germline J gene. The chain has TRBV2 and TRBJ1-2; D uncertain. The V and J ends lost 5 bases and 5 bases respectively, with 6 bases between them. The CDR3 spans 11 residues. Germline values: CDR1 SNHLY, CDR2 FYNNEI. The CDR3: CASSLEYGYTF. CDR3 DNA (partial): TGTGCCAGCAGTTTAGAATATGGC.

Comment on this clone: The observed sequence ends 3 residues before the CDR3 terminus, with the missing tail filled in from the germline J gene. The V and J genes are TRBV20-1 and TRBJ1-1; D is ambiguous. Between the trimmed V and J ends, which lost 6 bases and 1 base, there was a span of 6 bases. This CDR3 has 11 residues. Germline CDR1 reads DFQATT; CDR2 reads SNEGSKA (reference sequence). CDR3 sequence reads: CSAPGNTEAFF. CDR3 DNA, as far as it was read: TGCAGTGCCCCAGGGAACACTGAA.

Ten or more counts support this clone. The germline gene is not matched at one end of the junction; a read error may be the cause. Coverage ceases 3 residues before the CDR3 finishes, and the germline J gene fills in the end. The chain couples TRBV5-1 to TRBJ2-7; no clear D gene. Germline V CDR1 and CDR2: SGHRS, YFSETQ. This CDR3 region has 13 residues. CDR3 sequence: CASGLTSPGEQYF. Incomplete CDR3 DNA: TGCGCCAGCGGCTTGACTTCACCGGGCGAG.

This clone occurred many times. The CDR3 end is not reached by the read, which stops 3 residues before it; the germline J gene fills it in. The chain has TRBV19 and TRBJ1-5, with D maybe TRBD1 (5 bases). This CDR3 is 14 amino acids long. Trimming cost V 9 bases and J 7 bases, with 19 bases left between them. Germline CDR1 LNHDA, CDR2 SQIVND (reference sequence). The sequenced CDR3 bases are TGTGCCAGCATTGACTCAGGGCAGGGACAGCCC. It encodes CASIDSGQGQP. Given in full, the CDR3 is CASIDSGQGQPQHF. The variable domain in full, completed from reference TRBV19 and TRBJ1-5, reads DGGITQSPKYLFRKEGQNVTLSCEQNLNHDAMYWYRQDPGQGLRLIYYSQIVNDFQKGDIAEGYSVSREKKESFPLTVTSAQKNPTAFYLCASIDSGQGQPQHFGDGTRLSIL.

The table lists this clone with many counts. Sequencing ends 3 residues short of the CDR3 end; the germline J gene provides the rest. The chain combines TRBV5-4 with TRBJ1-1, with D perhaps TRBD1 (6 bases). The CDR3 loop spans 15 amino acids. The germline V gene has CDR1 SGHNT and CDR2 YYREEE (reference sequence). Between the trimmed V and J ends, which lost 4 bases and 4 bases, there was a span of 17 bases. Incomplete CDR3 DNA: TGTGCCAGCAGCCCCCAACAGGGTAAAGGCACTGAA. It specifies CASSPQQGKGTE. The entire CDR3 protein is CASSPQQGKGTEAFF.

There are many counts of this clone. The DNA ends 3 residues before the CDR3 does, and the rest of the CDR3 is filled in from the germline J gene. The chain has TRBV6-1 and TRBJ2-3; D is unclear. CDR1 and CDR2 (germline): MNHNS, SASEGT. The length of the CDR3 is 18 residues. The ends were cut back, 0 bases at V and 1 base at J, with 17 bases in the middle. The CDR3 sequence: CASSEAPRDSSRTDTQYF. CDR3 DNA, as far as it was read: TGTGCCAGCAGTGAAGCGCCCCGTGATAGCTCCCGCACAGATACG.

The table lists this clone with many counts. The CDR3 goes on 3 residues after the read ends, and that part is filled in from the germline J gene. V usage is TRBV6-1 and J usage is TRBJ1-2; 8 nucleotides align to TRBD1. The CDR3 totals 15 residues. Germline V CDR1 and CDR2: MNHNS, SASEGT. J was trimmed by 4 bases and V by 4 bases; bases with no gene match: 8. The sequenced CDR3 bases are TGTGCCAGCAGTGCCTCGACAGGGGTCTCCTATGGC. Encoded protein: CASSASTGVSYG. The CDR3 as a whole reads CASSASTGVSYGYTF.

Ten or more counts support this clone. The read ends 3 residues before the CDR3 terminus; that terminus is restored from the germline J gene. V is TRBV6-4 and J is TRBJ2-2; the match to TRBD2 covers 11 bases. The V gene's germline CDR1 is MRHNA and CDR2 SNTAGT. The CDR3 spans 16 residues. Germline trimming cut 1 base from V and 4 bases from J; bases unmatched to any gene: 2. The CDR3 loop reads CASSDLAGGPTGELFF. CDR3 DNA, as far as it was read: TGTGCCAGCAGTGACTTAGCGGGGGGGCCCACCGGGGAG.

At least ten counts were recorded for this clone. The CDR3 end lies 3 residues beyond the end of the read and is filled in from the germline J gene. The chain uses TRBV5-4 and TRBJ2-4; D is perhaps TRBD1 (5 bases). Germline-derived CDR1 and CDR2 are SGHNT and YYREEE (reference sequence). The CDR3 consists of 13 residues. The CDR3 DNA, read in part, is TGTGCCAGCAGCTTGAGGGGCCAAGAGACT. It is translated as CASSLRGQET. The whole CDR3 region reads CASSLRGQETQYF.

Judged by abundance, this clone is medium-sized. The CDR3 is cut off 3 residues early in the read; its end comes from the germline J gene. This sequence joins TRBV2 and TRBJ2-3, with TRBD1 matching 11 bases. J was trimmed by 4 bases and V by 6 bases; bases with no gene match: 9. CDR3 length equals 16 residues. CDR1 is SNHLY and CDR2 is FYNNEI in the germline V gene. Incomplete CDR3 DNA: TGTGCCAGCAGCGCAGGACAGGGGGCAGCTTCAGATACG. As protein: CASSAGQGAASDT. The entire CDR3 is CASSAGQGAASDTQYF.

This clone was seen many times. Incomplete CDR3 DNA: TGCAGTGCTAGGCGTCAGGGGGATTATGGC. It yields the protein CSARRQGDYG. The entire CDR3 reads CSARRQGDYGYTF. The chain has TRBV20-1 and TRBJ1-2, with 7 bases matching TRBD1. The read falls 3 residues short of the CDR3 end, and the missing part is taken from the germline J gene. V lost 3 bases to trimming and J lost 5 bases; unmatched junction nucleotides: 6. The length of the CDR3 is 13 residues. Germline CDR1 is DFQATT and CDR2 is SNEGSKA (reference sequence).

At least ten counts were recorded for this clone. The CDR3 reads CASSPGLAVIPGELFF. The DNA read from the CDR3 is TGTGCCAGCAGCCCGGGACTAGCGGTTATCCCCGGGGAG. The chain is built from TRBV9 and TRBJ2-2; 11 bases match TRBD2. Sequencing ends 3 residues short of the CDR3 end; the germline J gene provides the rest. CDR3 length equals 16 residues. CDR1 is SGDLS, CDR2 YYNGEE, per germline. V was clipped by 4 bases and J by 6 bases; unmatched bases: 8.

The table lists this clone with many counts. The CDR3 region is CSALPTSEYEQYF. CDR3 DNA (partial): TGCAGTGCTCTCCCCACTAGCGAGTACGAG. The gene calls are TRBV20-1 and TRBJ2-7; 7 bases line up with TRBD2. The read is 3 residues too short to cover the CDR3 end, so that end is filled in from the germline J gene. Germline trimming cut 5 bases from V and 4 bases from J; bases unmatched to any gene: 8. From germline, CDR1 is DFQATT and CDR2 SNEGSKA (reference sequence). CDR3 length: 13 amino acids.

This clone showed up many times. Coverage ceases 3 residues before the CDR3 finishes, and the germline J gene fills in the end. The chain combines TRBV6-2 or TRBV6-3 with TRBJ2-5, with TRBD1 matching over 8 bases. This CDR3 spans 15 amino acids. Germline trimming cut 7 bases from V and 1 base from J; bases unmatched to any gene: 8. Germline assignment: CDR1 MNHEY and CDR2 SVGEGT. CDR3 sequence: CASTPDRVIQETQYF. CDR3 DNA, as far as it was read: TGTGCCAGCACCCCGGACAGGGTGATCCAAGAGACC.

Many counts were recorded for this clone. The sequenced fragment ends 3 residues before the CDR3 boundary, so the rest is inferred from the germline J gene. The chain recombines TRBV30 with TRBJ2-7, with no clear D. Per the germline V gene, CDR1 is GTSNPN and CDR2 is SVGIG (reference sequence). The CDR3 is 13 residues long. Trimming took 2 bases from V and 5 from J, leaving 13 bases between them. The CDR3 bases that were read are TGTGCCTGGAGTTTGGGCCTTCAAGACGAG. Protein sequence: CAWSLGLQDE. The full CDR3 reads CAWSLGLQDEQYF.

In its sample, this clone was seen many times. The DNA read from the CDR3 is TGCAGTGCTAGTCCCCCGGGACTCTCAAAGCGTCATAGCACAGATACG. Protein product: CSASPPGLSKRHSTDT. The complete CDR3 sequence is CSASPPGLSKRHSTDTQYF. The chain recombines TRBV20-1 with TRBJ2-3; a weak D match, TRBD2 (6 bases). The read is 3 residues too short to cover the CDR3 end, so that end is filled in from the germline J gene. The germline CDR1 and CDR2 sequences are DFQATT and SNEGSKA (reference sequence). CDR3 length equals 19 residues. V was shortened by 3 bases and J by 0 bases, with 25 bases between the two germline ends.

In regard to this clone: Coverage ceases 3 residues before the CDR3 finishes, and the germline J gene fills in the end. The chain has TRBV13 and TRBJ2-1; 9 bases agree with TRBD2. CDR1 and CDR2 (germline): PRHDT, FYEKMQ (reference sequence). Trimming at V came to 0 bases and at J to 4 bases, leaving 13 bases not matched to a gene. The CDR3 runs to 19 residues. Incomplete CDR3 DNA: TGTGCCAGCAGCTTAGGCTGGGTGACTAGCGGTGGGGTTTACAATGAG. As protein: CASSLGWVTSGGVYNE. In full, the CDR3 reads CASSLGWVTSGGVYNEQFF.

This clone occurred many times. The read ends 3 residues before the CDR3 terminus; that terminus is restored from the germline J gene. This chain connects TRBV5-4 to TRBJ1-2; tentative D call: TRBD1 (6 bases). CDR1 is SGHNT and CDR2 is YYREEE in the germline V gene (reference sequence). Trimming removed 1 base at V and 4 bases at J, with 8 bases between. The CDR3 covers 13 residues. The CDR3 here is CASSLTGSYGYTF. The DNA read from the CDR3 is TGTGCCAGCAGCTTGACAGGGAGCTATGGC.

This clone was seen many times. The read comes to an end 3 residues before the CDR3 does, leaving the germline J gene to fill in the end. The V call is TRBV19, the J call TRBJ2-1; TRBD1 matches 9 bases. This CDR3 spans 14 amino acids. Germline values: CDR1 LNHDA, CDR2 SQIVND (reference sequence). V shed 2 bases and J 8 bases; nucleotides not matched to a gene: 4. CDR3 bases read: TGTGCCAGTAGTATAACGGGACAGGGCGATGAG. Protein product: CASSITGQGDE. The complete CDR3 protein is CASSITGQGDEQFF.

This clone has a count of ten or more. The read gets to within 3 residues of the CDR3 end, and the germline J gene fills in the rest. The chain is built from TRBV20-1 and TRBJ1-2; D unclear. The CDR3 is made up of 14 amino acids. The germline V gene encodes CDR1 DFQATT and CDR2 SNEGSKA (reference sequence). V gave up 3 bases and J gave up 2 bases, with 13 bases separating them. The CDR3 here is CSASGVPRNYGYTF. Partial CDR3 DNA: TGCAGTGCTAGCGGGGTCCCTAGGAACTATGGC.